These 5 T cell receptor beta chains share one sample of origin, sequenced in a study of T cell responses to AZD1222 COVID-19 vaccine. Profiling relied on immunoSEQ multiplex PCR, and the TCRdb table lists in-frame clones only, not all of them. In the table there are under 150,000 clones, 80% to 90% of which are singletons. This material consisted of peripheral blood, taken on day 0 of AZD1222 vaccination. The receptors derive from an adult in good health.

V usage is TRBV5-4 and J usage is TRBJ1-1; D ambiguous. From germline, CDR1 is SGHNT and CDR2 YYREEE (reference sequence). The CDR3 totals 15 residues. Trimming took 0 bases from V and 0 from J, leaving 9 bases between them. The CDR3 DNA is TGTGCCAGCAGCTTGGCTGACACGATGAACACTGAAGCTTTCTTT. Translating it yields CASSLADTMNTEAFF.

The chain recombines TRBV25-1 with TRBJ2-1; tentatively, D is TRBD1 (6 bases). CDR1 is MGHDK and CDR2 is SYGVNS in the germline V gene. V was shortened by 4 bases and J by 6 bases, with 7 bases between the two germline ends. This CDR3 contains 12 residues. As DNA, the CDR3 is TGTGCCAGCAGTGCGGACAGCAATGAGCAGTTCTTC. Residues: CASSADSNEQFF. The whole variable domain, remainder taken from reference TRBV25-1 and TRBJ2-1, is EADIYQTPRYLVIGTGKKITLECSQTMGHDKMYWYQQDPGMELHLIHYSYGVNSTEKGDLSSESTVSRIRTEHFPLTLESARPSHTSQYLCASSADSNEQFFGPGTRLTVL.

The CDR3 nucleotides read TGTGCCAGCAGCCCGGCGGGAAGCGGGGGGGCCTACAATGAGCAGTTCTTC. Amino acids: CASSPAGSGGAYNEQFF. The chain recombines TRBV7-3 with TRBJ2-1; 10 nucleotides line up with TRBD2. V was pared by 5 bases and J by 2 bases, with 9 bases of the junction left unmatched. Germline values: CDR1 SGHTA, CDR2 FQGTGA. CDR3 length: 17 residues.

The V call is TRBV19, the J call TRBJ2-7; D ambiguous. This CDR3 is 15 amino acids long. CDR1 LNHDA and CDR2 SQIVND come from the germline V gene (reference sequence). V lost 5 bases and J 3 bases, leaving 17 bases between the germline ends. In DNA form, the CDR3 reads TGTGCCAGTAGTTCCCCAAGAGGCACGAGCTACGAGCAGTACTTC. Its protein is CASSSPRGTSYEQYF. The variable domain in full, with the rest retrieved from reference TRBV19 and TRBJ2-7, is DGGITQSPKYLFRKEGQNVTLSCEQNLNHDAMYWYRQDPGQGLRLIYYSQIVNDFQKGDIAEGYSVSREKKESFPLTVTSAQKNPTAFYLCASSSPRGTSYEQYFGPGTRLTVT.

J is TRBJ2-1 and V is TRBV6-5; 8 bases agree with TRBD2. Losses at the gene ends were 6 bases for V and 9 bases for J; bases not matched to a gene: 10. The CDR3 spans 14 residues. Germline V gene data show CDR1 as MNHEY and CDR2 as SVGAGI. The CDR3 DNA sequence: TGTGCCAGCAGGAGATTCGAGCGGGAGAGTGAGCAGTTCTTC. The encoded protein is CASRRFERESEQFF.